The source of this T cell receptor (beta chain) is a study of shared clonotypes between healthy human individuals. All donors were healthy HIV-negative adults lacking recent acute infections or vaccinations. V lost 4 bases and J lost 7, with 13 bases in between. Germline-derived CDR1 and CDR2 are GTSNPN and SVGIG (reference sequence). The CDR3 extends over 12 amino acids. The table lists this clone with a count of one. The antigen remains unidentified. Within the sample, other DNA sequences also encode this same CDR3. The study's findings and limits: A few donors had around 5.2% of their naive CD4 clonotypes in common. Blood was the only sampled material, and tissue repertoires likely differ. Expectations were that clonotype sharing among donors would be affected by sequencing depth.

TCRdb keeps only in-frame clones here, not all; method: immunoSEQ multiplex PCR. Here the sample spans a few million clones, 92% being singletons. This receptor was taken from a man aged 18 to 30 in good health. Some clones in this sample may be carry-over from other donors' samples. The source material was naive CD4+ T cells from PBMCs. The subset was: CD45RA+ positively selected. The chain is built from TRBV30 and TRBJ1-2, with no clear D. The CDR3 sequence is CAWTRGNGGYTF. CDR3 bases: TGTGCCTGGACGCGAGGGAATGGTGGCTACACCTTC.